One and the same sample provided the 19 T cell receptor beta chains below, sequenced in a study of vaccination effects on CD4 cells after COVID-19. For these TCRs, the target antigens are not known. Profiling relied on immunoSEQ multiplex PCR, and the TCRdb table lists in-frame clones only, not all of them. The sample comprises 20,000 to 30,000 clones, 60% to 80% of which are singletons, and around 6.5% rests with the top ten. ViraFEST used viral peptide pools to expand antigen-specific CD4+ T cells before sequencing. Cultured cells yielded isolated CD4+ T cells after roughly 11 days. Two doses of BNT162b2 or mRNA-1273 vaccine were administered to participants. Sequencing used CD4+ T cells from PBMCs cultured with SARS-CoV-2 spike peptides, obtained after COVID-19 vaccination. The receptors derive from a human donor who received a COVID-19 vaccine. Some clones in this sample may be carry-over from other donors' samples.

This clone was detected once. The chain has TRBV18 and TRBJ1-5; D gene ambiguous. Germline V CDR1 and CDR2: KGHSH, LQKENI. The CDR3 has 13 amino acids. V dropped 2 bases and J dropped 2 bases, with 4 bases sitting between them. The DNA of the CDR3 is TGTGCCAGCTCACCATCCCGCAATCAGCCCCAGCATTTT. It specifies CASSPSRNQPQHF.

This chain links TRBV6-5 with TRBJ1-2; unclear D gene. The CDR3 totals 12 residues. Germline V CDR1 and CDR2: MNHEY, SVGAGI. The V end was cut by 6 bases, the J end by 3 bases, with 8 bases between. This chain's CDR3 is CASSSEYYGYTF. DNA for the CDR3: TGTGCCAGCAGCTCCGAGTACTATGGCTACACCTTC.

CDR3 sequence reads: CASSLWGGSTGELFF. DNA of the CDR3: TGTGCCAGCAGCTTATGGGGTGGGAGCACCGGGGAGCTGTTTTTT. The chain couples TRBV7-3 to TRBJ2-2; possible D gene TRBD2, 5 bases. The CDR3 has 15 amino acids. Germline V gene data show CDR1 as SGHTA and CDR2 as FQGTGA. Trimming stripped 2 bases from V and 4 bases from J, with 11 bases between.

The chain links TRBV5-4 to TRBJ2-5; 9 bases are shared with TRBD2. From germline, CDR1 is SGHNT and CDR2 YYREEE (reference sequence). V trimming: 0 bases; J trimming: 7 bases; junction bases outside the gene matches: 7. CDR3 length equals 15 residues. In DNA form, the CDR3 reads TGTGCCAGCAGCTTGGCCTCGCGGGGGGGTGGGACCCAGTACTTC. Protein sequence: CASSLASRGGGTQYF.

V usage is TRBV29-1 and J usage is TRBJ2-7, with 8 bases aligning to TRBD1. The CDR3 covers 12 residues. The germline CDR1 and CDR2 sequences are SQVTM and ANQGSEA. V was clipped by 7 bases and J by 3 bases; unmatched bases: 5. CDR3 DNA sequence: TGCAGCGACGGGACAGGAGTCTACGAGCAGTACGTC. Translation gives CSDGTGVYEQYV.

V is TRBV15 and J is TRBJ1-1, with D unclear. Deletions cut 0 bases from V and 11 bases from J, with 10 bases between. CDR1 is LNHNV and CDR2 is YYDKDF in the germline V gene (reference sequence). The CDR3 has 12 residues. The CDR3 bases are TGTGCCACCAGCAGAGATCACATGTGGGCTTTCTTT. It yields the protein CATSRDHMWAFF.

The chain joins TRBV2 to TRBJ1-5; 7 bases are a match to TRBD1. The CDR3 is 13 amino acids. In germline, CDR1 is SNHLY, CDR2 FYNNEI. V trimming: 10 bases; J trimming: 4 bases; junction bases outside the gene matches: 7. CDR3 amino acids: CATQADRNQPQHF. DNA of the CDR3: TGTGCCACCCAAGCGGACAGGAATCAGCCCCAGCATTTT.

This sequence joins TRBV7-3 and TRBJ2-2; D unresolved. Trimming took off 5 bases at V and 8 bases at J, with 9 bases between the two ends. Germline values: CDR1 SGHTA, CDR2 FQGTGA. This CDR3 spans 12 amino acids. This CDR3 reads CASSIIGGELFF. The DNA of the CDR3 is TGTGCCAGCAGCATTATAGGGGGGGAGCTGTTTTTT.

The rearrangement joins TRBV29-1 to TRBJ1-5; D remains unclear. Germline V CDR1 and CDR2: SQVTM, ANQGSEA. The length of the CDR3 is 13 residues. The V and J ends lost 0 bases and 0 bases respectively, with 3 bases between them. CDR3 in DNA: TGCAGCGTTGAAGAGAATAGCAATCAGCCCCAGCATTTT. Protein sequence: CSVEENSNQPQHF.

The V call is TRBV18, the J call TRBJ1-3; TRBD1 might be the D (5 bases). The CDR3 runs to 18 residues. CDR1 and CDR2 from the germline V gene are KGHSH and LQKENI. Trimming removed 3 bases at V and 4 bases at J, with 22 bases between. CDR3 DNA: TGTGCCAGCTCACCGACCAGAGGTTACCGGGACCTCGGAAACACCATATATTTT. Protein sequence: CASSPTRGYRDLGNTIYF. The full variable domain, in which reference TRBV18 and TRBJ1-3 provide the parts outside the CDR3, is NAGVMQNPRHLVRRRGQEARLRCSPMKGHSHVYWYRQLPEEGLKFMVYLQKENIIDESGMPKERFSAEFPKEGPSILRIQQVVRGDSAAYFCASSPTRGYRDLGNTIYFGEGSWLTVV.

The rearrangement joins TRBV5-1 to TRBJ2-5; D assignment may be TRBD1 or TRBD2 (5 bases each). The V gene lost 1 base and the J gene lost 0 bases, with 10 bases spanning the gap. Germline V gives CDR1 SGHRS, CDR2 YFSETQ. The CDR3 length is 15 residues. In DNA form, the CDR3 reads TGCGCCAGCAGCTTGACGGGACCGAACCAAGAGACCCAGTACTTC. This sequence encodes CASSLTGPNQETQYF.

The gene calls are TRBV10-3 and TRBJ2-7; D possibly corresponds to TRBD2 (5 bases). V lost 5 bases to trimming and J lost 0 bases, with 14 bases between them. Germline V lookup: CDR1 ENHRY, CDR2 SYGVKD. This CDR3 has 15 amino acids. CDR3: CAISRGGPSSYEQYV. The CDR3 DNA reads TGTGCCATCAGTCGAGGCGGGCCCAGCTCCTACGAGCAGTACGTC.

The chain has TRBV6-6 and TRBJ2-3; 8 nucleotides agree with TRBD2. The CDR3 has 15 amino acids. The V gene end was trimmed by 7 bases and the J gene end by 4 bases; junction bases not matched to a gene: 10. Germline-derived CDR1 and CDR2 are MNHNY and SVGAGI (reference sequence). The CDR3 DNA sequence: TGTGCCAGCACGGACCCGGGGGGGAGCGCAGATACGCAGTATTTT. Protein: CASTDPGGSADTQYF.

This clone was seen a few times. V gene TRBV27 combines with J gene TRBJ2-5, with D unresolved. Germline CDR1 reads MNHEY; CDR2 reads SMNVEV (reference sequence). The CDR3 consists of 12 residues. V lost 3 bases and J lost 5, with 7 bases in between. The CDR3, as DNA: TGTGCCAGCAGTTTGGTCGGGGAGACCCAGTACTTC. Translation gives CASSLVGETQYF.

This clone was found a few times. The V gene is TRBV9, the J gene TRBJ1-2; D perhaps matches TRBD1 (6 bases). Germline V gene lookup returns CDR1 SGDLS and CDR2 YYNGEE. V gave up 2 bases and J gave up 2 bases, with 10 bases separating them. The CDR3 covers 14 residues. The CDR3 DNA follows: TGTGCCAGCAGCGTTACGGGGGCGAACTATGGCTACACCTTC. Residues: CASSVTGANYGYTF.

This clone has only one observation. V usage is TRBV2 and J usage is TRBJ1-2; possible D gene TRBD1, 6 bases. V was shortened by 3 bases and J by 10 bases, with 21 bases between the two germline ends. The CDR3 extends over 15 amino acids. Germline V gene data show CDR1 as SNHLY and CDR2 as FYNNEI. This CDR3 is CASSERGAGAGFYTF. CDR3 sequence (DNA): TGTGCCAGCAGTGAGCGGGGGGCTGGAGCAGGGTTCTACACCTTC.

The chain links TRBV5-1 to TRBJ1-1; tentative D call: TRBD1 (5 bases). The CDR3 is 14 amino acids. V lost 3 bases and J lost 2, with 11 bases in between. Germline-derived CDR1 and CDR2 are SGHRS and YFSETQ. CDR3 DNA: TGCGCCAGCAGCTACCCAAGGGGAAACACTGAAGCTTTCTTT. Protein: CASSYPRGNTEAFF.

The rearrangement uses TRBV5-4 and TRBJ2-3; 8 bases are a match to TRBD2. CDR1 SGHNT and CDR2 YYREEE come from the germline V gene (reference sequence). J was trimmed by 5 bases and V by 1 base; bases with no gene match: 9. The CDR3 contains 16 residues. The CDR3, as DNA: TGTGCCAGCAGCTTGAACGCGGGGGGCAGGGGAGATACGCAGTATTTT. This sequence encodes CASSLNAGGRGDTQYF. The whole variable domain, filled in from reference TRBV5-4 and TRBJ2-3, reads ETGVTQSPTHLIKTRGQQVTLRCSSQSGHNTVSWYQQALGQGPQFIFQYYREEENGRGNFPPRFSGLQFPNYSSELNVNALELDDSALYLCASSLNAGGRGDTQYFGPGTRLTVL.

The genes are TRBV20-1 and TRBJ2-5; TRBD2 matches 14 bases. Germline-derived CDR1 and CDR2 are DFQATT and SNEGSKA (reference sequence). The CDR3 totals 17 residues. The V gene end was trimmed by 3 bases and the J gene end by 4 bases; junction bases not matched to a gene: 10. The CDR3 sequence is CSASNLRTSGGRETQYF. The CDR3 DNA reads as TGCAGTGCTAGTAACCTTAGGACTAGCGGGGGGAGAGAGACCCAGTACTTC.